This TCR beta chain was identified in a study of blood T cell repertoires in COVID-19 (dated by TCRdb to about 2020). About the full investigation: Samples from collaborators originated in the United States, Italy and Spain and spanned both the acute and convalescent phases of COVID-19. The sample metadata nearly always contained a de-identified subject ID, COVID-19 status, age in years and sex. The dataset comprised deeply sampled blood TCRbeta repertoires from subjects exposed to, actively infected with, or recovered from COVID-19. The repertoires were released in a freely available public database intended as a resource for research on the immune response to SARS-CoV-2. Where HLA class I and class II types were available, the types were taken from metadata supplied by the sample provider, not from assay-based typing. Samples came from the ongoing ImmuneRACE study (first 160 participants) plus 1,254 subjects from 6 global collaborators. The material from the prospective study consisted of cDNA or gDNA derived from T cells, B-cell-depleted T cells, or PBMCs. What the authors observed across the whole study: The amount of clinical and demographic metadata varied by source and participant and was provided uncurated.

Collaborating institutions collected whole blood in K2EDTA tubes following their own protocols. For TCRbeta analysis, collaborators shipped samples in one of three forms: frozen whole blood, isolated PBMCs, or DNA extracted from either of those sample types. The cysteine opens and the phenylalanine closes a CDR3 of 13 amino acids. Only the CDR3 region is kept as DNA, spanning 39 bases read in frame from base 1. In the germline V gene, CDR1 corresponds to SGHDT and CDR2 to YYEEEE. V is clipped by 0 bases and J by 3 bases, and the sequence between their germline boundaries is 6 bases long. TCRbeta CDR3 regions were amplified from genomic DNA using the immunoSEQ Assay, a bias-controlled multiplex PCR. The original pipeline was this. The number of nucleated cells in each sample was estimated by amplification of reference gene primers within the assay. To quantify the absolute abundance of each unique TCRbeta CDR3 rearrangement, sequence reads were collapsed and filtered. For each sample, productive Simpson clonality was calculated as the square root of Simpson's diversity index over productive rearrangements. TCRdb stores this immuneACCESS table with in-frame sequences only. Part of the clones is absent; in the studies checked, under half of the shortfall reflects unresolved V genes, and no reason is known for the rest. V and J calls and clone size come straight from that table; D and trimming were deduced from the DNA. The sample yields about 110,000 clones; 65% to 90% were counted once. Approximately 7.9% of the sample lies in the top ten.

To note about this clone: Its antigen is still unknown. Base qualities were left out, and no much larger clone turns up one base away.

The specimen sequenced was peripheral blood. The chain is made from TRBV5-6 and TRBJ1-1; a tentative D match to TRBD1 spans 6 bases. The clonotype originates from a woman older than 75 with active or convalescent COVID-19. This receptor has the CDR3 CASSLDRDTEAFF. The DNA sequence is as follows: TGTGCCAGCAGCTTGGACAGGGACACTGAAGCTTTCTTT.